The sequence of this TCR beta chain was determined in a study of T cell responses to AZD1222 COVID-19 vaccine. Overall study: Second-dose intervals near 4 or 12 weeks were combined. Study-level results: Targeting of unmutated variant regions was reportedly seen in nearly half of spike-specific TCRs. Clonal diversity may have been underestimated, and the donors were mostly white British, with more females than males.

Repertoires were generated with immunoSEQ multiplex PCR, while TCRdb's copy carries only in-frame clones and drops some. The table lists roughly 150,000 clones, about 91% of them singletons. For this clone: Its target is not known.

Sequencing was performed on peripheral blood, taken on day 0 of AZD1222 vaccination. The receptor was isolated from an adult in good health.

CDR3 sequence (DNA): TGCGCCAGCAGCTTGGTTTTAGCGGGAGAGACAGATACGCAGTATTTT. It specifies CASSLVLAGETDTQYF. This chain joins TRBV5-1 and TRBJ2-3, with 9 bases fitting TRBD2. The CDR3 covers 16 residues. CDR1 is SGHRS and CDR2 is YFSETQ in the germline V gene. After removal of 0 bases from V and 3 bases from J, the junction contained 5 bases not matched to a gene.